These T cell receptor beta chains were read from a single sample in a study of T cell repertoires in cytomegalovirus infection. TCRdb itself ran the reads through MiXCR, one entry per CDR3 protein. The data hold approximately 500,000 distinct CDR3 sequences, with approximately 15% observed a single time. The sequencing sample was made of CD8+ T cells from PBMCs. The receptors were sampled from a human donor in good health (CMV status not recorded). Some clones in this sample may be carry-over from other donors' samples. Both conserved end residues are trimmed from each CDR3. Expanded clones are given a class, and other clones once, few, many or no size at all.

v_gene	abundance	CDR3aa
TRBV7-9	many	AGGGANEQF
TRBV19	many	ASSDPRGTEAF
TRBV12-3/TRBV12-4	many	ASIYTGELF
TRBV6-6	many	ASTELRIGGYT
TRBV3-1	.	ASSQEGRGDNEQF
TRBV15	many	ATSAGDNEQF
TRBV19	many	ASSSGTGTFEAF
TRBV19	.	ASSVSTGELF
TRBV13	.	ASSLGTGTLNYGYT
TRBV19	many	ATTALGQEDTEAF
TRBV5-1	few	ASSLVSGHQETQY
TRBV12-5	many	AWRGGPLNEQF
TRBV9	few	ASSSLGLLF
TRBV4-1	few	ASSQGPDRVTYEQY
TRBV2	.	ASRGTGYSGNTIY
TRBV2	.	ARLGGGNAEAF
TRBV28	many	ASSLPQAGTRGPGELF